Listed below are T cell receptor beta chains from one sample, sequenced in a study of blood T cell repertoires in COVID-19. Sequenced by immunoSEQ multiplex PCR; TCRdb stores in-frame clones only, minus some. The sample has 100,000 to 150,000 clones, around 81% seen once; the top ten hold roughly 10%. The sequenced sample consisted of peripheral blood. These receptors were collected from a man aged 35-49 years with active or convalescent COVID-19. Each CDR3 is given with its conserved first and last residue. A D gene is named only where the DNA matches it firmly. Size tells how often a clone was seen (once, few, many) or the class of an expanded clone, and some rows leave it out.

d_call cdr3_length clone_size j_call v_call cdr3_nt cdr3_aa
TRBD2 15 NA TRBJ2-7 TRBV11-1 TGTGCCAGCAGCCGACTTGCGGGGGGCTCCTACGAGCAGTACTTC CASSRLAGGSYEQYF
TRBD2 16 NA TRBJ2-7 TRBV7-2 TGTGCCAGCAGCCCTTCGGGCGGGGGGTCCTCCTACGAGCAGTACTTC CASSPSGGGSSYEQYF
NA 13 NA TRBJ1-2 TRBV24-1 TGTGCCACCAGTGGCGGCAGGGAAAATGGCTACACCTTC CATSGGRENGYTF
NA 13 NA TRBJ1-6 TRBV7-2 TGTGCCAGCAGCTTAGAGAGGGATTCACCCCTCCACTTT CASSLERDSPLHF
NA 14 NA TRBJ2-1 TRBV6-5 TGTGCCAGCAGTCCCGATTTTAGTTCGAATGAGCAGTTCTTC CASSPDFSSNEQFF
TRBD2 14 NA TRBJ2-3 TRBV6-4 TGTGCCAGCAGTGAGGGACTAGCGAGTGATACGCAGTATTTT CASSEGLASDTQYF
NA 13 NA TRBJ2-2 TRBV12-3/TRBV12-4 TGTGCCAGCAGAACAGGGTACACCGGGGAGCTGTTTTTT CASRTGYTGELFF
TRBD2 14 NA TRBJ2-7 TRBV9 TGTGCCAGCAGCGCCTCCGGGACTAGTATCGAGCAGTACTTC CASSASGTSIEQYF
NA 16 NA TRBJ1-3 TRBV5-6 TGTGCCAGCAGCCAAGGCGGAGGCCACTCTGGAAACACCATATATTTT CASSQGGGHSGNTIYF
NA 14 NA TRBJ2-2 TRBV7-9 TGTGCCAGCAGTTCTAATGAGGACACCGGGGAGCTGTTTTTT CASSSNEDTGELFF
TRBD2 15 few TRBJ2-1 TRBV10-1 TGCGCCAGCAGTGAGGCTAGCGGGGGGGCAGGTGAGCAGTTCTTC CASSEASGGAGEQFF
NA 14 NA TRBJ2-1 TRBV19 TGTGCCACTTCCTCAGGGGGGTCCTACAATGAGCAGTTCTTC CATSSGGSYNEQFF
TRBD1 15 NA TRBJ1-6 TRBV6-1 TGTGCCAGCAGTGAAGCGAAAGGGGGCACGGCACCCCTCCACTTT CASSEAKGGTAPLHF
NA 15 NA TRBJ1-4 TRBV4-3 TGCGCCAGCAGCCTGGCCCGGACAGCTAGCGAAAAACTGTTTTTT CASSLARTASEKLFF
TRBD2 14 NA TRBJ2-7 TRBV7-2 TGTGCCAGCAGCTTAGCGGGGGGGAACTACGAGCAGTACTTC CASSLAGGNYEQYF
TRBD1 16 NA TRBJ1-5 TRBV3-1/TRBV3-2 TGTGCCAGCAGCCTTCGGACAGGGGATAGCAATCAGCCCCAGCATTTT CASSLRTGDSNQPQHF
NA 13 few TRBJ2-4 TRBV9 TGTGCCAGCAGCCCCAGGGGTTGGGACATTCAGTACTTC CASSPRGWDIQYF
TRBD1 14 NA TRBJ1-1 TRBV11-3 TGTGCCAGCAGCCCAGGGACAGGGGGCACTGAAGCTTTCTTT CASSPGTGGTEAFF
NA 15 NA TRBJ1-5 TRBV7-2 TGTGCCAGCAGCCCCGGGACTTCGAGCAATCAGCCCCAGCATTTT CASSPGTSSNQPQHF